This T cell receptor beta chain is from a study of CD8 T cells in Susac syndrome. The sequenced target, TCR beta, came from blood CD8+ and CD4+ T cells. Random hexamers served to reverse transcribe roughly 0.5 to 1 ug RNA. TCRdb reanalysed the immunoSEQ multiplex PCR reads using MiXCR and keeps one entry per CDR3 protein. The table includes 110,000 or so distinct CDR3 sequences, less than 95% detected once. V dropped 5 bases and J dropped 0; count of bases not matched to a gene: 6. Per the germline V gene, CDR1 is SEHNR and CDR2 is FQNEAQ (reference sequence). The CDR3 contains 15 residues. This TCR derives from a human donor in good health. This rearrangement joins TRBV7-9 to TRBJ1-1; 7 nucleotides line up with TRBD1. Sequencing input: CD8+ T cells from PBMCs. In nucleotides, the CDR3 is TGTGCCAGCAGCACAGGGGTCTCCATGAACACTGAAGCTTTCTTT. It codes for CASSTGVSMNTEAFF.